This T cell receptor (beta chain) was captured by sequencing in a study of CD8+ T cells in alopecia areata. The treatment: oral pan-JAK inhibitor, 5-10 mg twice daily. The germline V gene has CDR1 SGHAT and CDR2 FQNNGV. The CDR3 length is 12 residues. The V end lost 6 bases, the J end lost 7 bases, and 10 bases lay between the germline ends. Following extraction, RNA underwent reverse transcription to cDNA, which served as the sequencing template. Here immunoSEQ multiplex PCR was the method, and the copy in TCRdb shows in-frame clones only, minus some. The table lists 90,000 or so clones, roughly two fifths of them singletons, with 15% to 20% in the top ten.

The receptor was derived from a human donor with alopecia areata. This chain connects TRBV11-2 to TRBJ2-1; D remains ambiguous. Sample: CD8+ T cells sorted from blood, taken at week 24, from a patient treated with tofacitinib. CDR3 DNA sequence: TGTGCCAGCAGTTACCCTGGAAATGAGCAGTTCTTC. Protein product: CASSYPGNEQFF.